This TCR beta chain was recovered during a study of blood T cell repertoires in COVID-19 (dated by TCRdb to 2020 to 2022). Regarding the study in general: Samples from collaborators originated in the United States, Italy and Spain and spanned both the acute and convalescent phases of COVID-19. The prospective study material was composed of cDNA or gDNA derived from T cells, B-cell-depleted T cells, or PBMCs. Deeply sampled blood TCRbeta repertoires from subjects exposed to, actively infected with, or recovered from COVID-19 were included in the dataset. The repertoires were released in a freely available public database intended as a resource for research on the immune response to SARS-CoV-2. Samples came from the ongoing ImmuneRACE study (first 160 participants) plus 1,254 subjects from 6 global collaborators. Nearly every sample came with metadata listing a de-identified subject ID, COVID-19 status, age in years and sex. HLA class I and class II types, where available, came from metadata supplied by the sample provider rather than from assay-based typing.

TCRbeta CDR3 regions were amplified from genomic DNA using the immunoSEQ Assay, a bias-controlled multiplex PCR. Processing in the source paper ran as follows. The number of nucleated cells in each sample was estimated from the amplification of reference gene primers within the assay. Sequence reads were collapsed and filtered to measure the absolute abundance of every unique TCRbeta CDR3 rearrangement. For each sample, productive Simpson clonality was calculated by taking the square root of Simpson's diversity index across productive rearrangements. TCRdb retrieved this table from immuneACCESS and kept in-frame rearrangements only. Not all clones are present; in checked studies, unresolved V genes account for under half, and no reason is known for the remainder. D and trimming were read from the DNA, whereas the V and J calls and clone size are those reported in that table. This sample is represented by about 370,000 clones; over 75% of them were singletons. The ten largest clones represent approximately 1% of the sample.

Enrolling through a virtual design, the prospective study's participants ranged in age from roughly 18 to 95 years and lived across more than 20 United States geographic areas. In the prospective study, participants were assigned to cohorts based on the clinical history participants reported in a screening survey and a study questionnaire. For ImmuneRACE Cohort 3, a participant was defined as recovered based on two consecutive negative NP/OP PCR tests, clearance by a healthcare professional, or resolution of symptoms. Each participant in the prospective study had whole blood, serum and a nasopharyngeal or oropharyngeal swab collected by mobile phlebotomists. Over an approximately two-month period, participants in the prospective study had the option of providing additional blood draws and questionnaires. Blood samples from the prospective study were shipped frozen or at room temperature prior to DNA extraction.

What the research found in general, with its limitations: How much clinical and demographic metadata was included differed by source and by participant, and the metadata was provided uncurated.

In the case of this clone: This clone's antigen is unknown. Base qualities were left out, and no much larger clone turns up one base away.

The CDR3 runs 17 residues from the cysteine to the phenylalanine. The only DNA kept is the CDR3, 51 bases in frame from the first base. The germline V and J ends show losses of 5 bases and 3 bases respectively, and no gene match explains 11 bases of the junction. The germline V gene (reference sequence) specifies LNHNV as CDR1 and YYDKDF as CDR2. The V and J segments used are TRBV15 and TRBJ1-4; 8 central bases correspond to TRBD1. This TCR was sampled from a man younger than 35 who had recovered from COVID-19. Sequencing used PBMCs or T cells enriched from blood (not recorded which). The CDR3 protein is CATSDRQGRAPNEKLFF. The DNA sequence is given as TGTGCCACCAGCGATCGACAGGGGAGGGCACCTAATGAAAAACTGTTTTTT.